This T cell receptor (beta chain) was profiled in a study of T cell changes during pregnancy in multiple sclerosis. With 2 bases clipped from V and 5 bases from J, the junction kept 4 bases outside the gene matches. The CDR3 is 15 residues long. Germline CDR1 SGDLS, CDR2 YYNGEE. Only in-frame clones appear in the TCRdb table, and some are missing; sequencing was by immunoSEQ multiplex PCR. The sample lists under 100,000 clones; 94% were seen once. The chain has TRBV9 and TRBJ1-4, with 9 bases identical to TRBD1. Sequencing used peripheral blood, obtained in the third trimester of pregnancy. The clonotype originates from a female donor with multiple sclerosis, enrolled in a pregnancy study. CDR3 region: CASSVQGQGNEKLFF. CDR3 nucleotides: TGTGCCAGCAGCGTCCAGGGACAGGGAAATGAAAAACTGTTTTTT.